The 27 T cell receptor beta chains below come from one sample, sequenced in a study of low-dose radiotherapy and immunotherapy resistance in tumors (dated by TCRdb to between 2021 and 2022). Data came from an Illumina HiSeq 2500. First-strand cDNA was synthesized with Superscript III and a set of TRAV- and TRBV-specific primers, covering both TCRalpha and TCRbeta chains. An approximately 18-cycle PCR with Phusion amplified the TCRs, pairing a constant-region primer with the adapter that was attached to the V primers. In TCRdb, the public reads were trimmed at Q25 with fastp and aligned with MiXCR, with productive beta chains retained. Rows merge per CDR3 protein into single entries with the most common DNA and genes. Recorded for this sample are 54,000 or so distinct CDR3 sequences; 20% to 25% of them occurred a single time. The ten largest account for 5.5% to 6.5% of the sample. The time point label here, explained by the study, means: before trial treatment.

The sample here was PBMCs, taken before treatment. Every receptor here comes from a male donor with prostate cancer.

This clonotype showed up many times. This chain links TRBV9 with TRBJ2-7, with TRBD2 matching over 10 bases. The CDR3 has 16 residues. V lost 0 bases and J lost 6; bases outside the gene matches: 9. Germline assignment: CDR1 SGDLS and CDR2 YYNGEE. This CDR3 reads CASSVGAAGGPAEQYF. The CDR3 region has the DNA TGTGCCAGCAGCGTAGGAGCAGCGGGGGGGCCTGCCGAGCAGTACTTC.

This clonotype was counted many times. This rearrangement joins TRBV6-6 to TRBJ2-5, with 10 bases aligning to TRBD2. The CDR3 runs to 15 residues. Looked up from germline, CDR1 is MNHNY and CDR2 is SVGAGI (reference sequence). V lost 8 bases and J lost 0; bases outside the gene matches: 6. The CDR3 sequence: CASGSSGGHQETQYF. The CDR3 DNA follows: TGTGCCAGCGGATCTAGCGGGGGACACCAAGAGACCCAGTACTTC.

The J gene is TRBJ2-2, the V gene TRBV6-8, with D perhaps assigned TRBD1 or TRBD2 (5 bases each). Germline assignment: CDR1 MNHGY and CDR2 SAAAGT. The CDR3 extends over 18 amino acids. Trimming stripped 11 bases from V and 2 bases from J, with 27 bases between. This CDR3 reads CACTLTRGVKGNTGELFF. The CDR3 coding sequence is TGTGCCTGCACCCTGACGAGGGGTGTTAAGGGAAACACCGGGGAGCTGTTTTTT.

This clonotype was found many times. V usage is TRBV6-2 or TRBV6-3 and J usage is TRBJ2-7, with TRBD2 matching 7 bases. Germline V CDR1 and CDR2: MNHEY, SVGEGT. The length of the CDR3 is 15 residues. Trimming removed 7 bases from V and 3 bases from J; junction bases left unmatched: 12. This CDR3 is CASTPLEAGSYEQYF. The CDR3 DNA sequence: TGTGCCAGCACCCCGCTAGAAGCGGGAAGCTACGAGCAGTACTTC.

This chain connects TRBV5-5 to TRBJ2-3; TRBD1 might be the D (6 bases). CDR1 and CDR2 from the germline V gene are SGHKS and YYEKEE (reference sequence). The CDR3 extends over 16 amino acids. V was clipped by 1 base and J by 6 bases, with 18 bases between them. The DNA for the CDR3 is TGTGCCAGCAGCTTGAGGGTGGGGGCCCTGGCGGATACGCAGTATTTT. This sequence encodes CASSLRVGALADTQYF.

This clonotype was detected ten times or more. The CDR3 bases are TGTGCCAGCAGCTTGGACCAGGGGGCCTACAATGAGCAGTTCTTC. Its protein is CASSLDQGAYNEQFF. The chain combines TRBV5-4 with TRBJ2-1, with 7 nucleotides matching TRBD1. The germline gives CDR1 SGHNT, CDR2 YYREEE (reference sequence). V was pared by 0 bases and J by 2 bases, with 2 bases of the junction left unmatched. This CDR3 comprises 15 residues.

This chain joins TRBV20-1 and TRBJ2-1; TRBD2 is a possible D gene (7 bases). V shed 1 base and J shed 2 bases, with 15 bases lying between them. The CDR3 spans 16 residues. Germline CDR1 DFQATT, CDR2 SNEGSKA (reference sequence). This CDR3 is CSARVRGGRAYNEQFF. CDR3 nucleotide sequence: TGCAGTGCTAGAGTTCGCGGGGGCCGGGCCTACAATGAGCAGTTCTTC.

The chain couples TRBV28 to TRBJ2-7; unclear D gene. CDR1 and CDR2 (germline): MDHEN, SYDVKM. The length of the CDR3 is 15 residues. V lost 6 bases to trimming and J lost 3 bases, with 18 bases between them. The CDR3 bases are TGTGCCAGCAGGGGCGGCTTCAAGGGCGTCTACGAGCAGTACTTC. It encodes CASRGGFKGVYEQYF.

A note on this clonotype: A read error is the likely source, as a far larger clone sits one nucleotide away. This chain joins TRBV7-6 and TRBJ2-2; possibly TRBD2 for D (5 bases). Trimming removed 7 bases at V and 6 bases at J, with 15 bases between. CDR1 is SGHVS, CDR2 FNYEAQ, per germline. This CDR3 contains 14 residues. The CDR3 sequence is CASNQIAGAGELFF. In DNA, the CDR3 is TGTGCCAGCAACCAGATAGCCGGGGCCGGGGAGCTGTTTTTT.

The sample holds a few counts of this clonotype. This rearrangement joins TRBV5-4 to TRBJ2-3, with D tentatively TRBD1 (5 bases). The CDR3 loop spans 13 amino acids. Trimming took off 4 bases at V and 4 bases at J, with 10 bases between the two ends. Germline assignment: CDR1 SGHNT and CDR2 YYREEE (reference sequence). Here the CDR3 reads CASSTDTPDTQYF. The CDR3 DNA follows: TGTGCCAGCAGCACGGACACCCCAGATACGCAGTATTTT.

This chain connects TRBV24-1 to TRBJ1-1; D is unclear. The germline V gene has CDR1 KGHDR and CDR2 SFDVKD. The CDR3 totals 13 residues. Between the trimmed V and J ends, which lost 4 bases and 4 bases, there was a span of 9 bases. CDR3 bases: TGTGCCACCAGTGACAGTTGGACCACTGAAGCTTTCTTT. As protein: CATSDSWTTEAFF.

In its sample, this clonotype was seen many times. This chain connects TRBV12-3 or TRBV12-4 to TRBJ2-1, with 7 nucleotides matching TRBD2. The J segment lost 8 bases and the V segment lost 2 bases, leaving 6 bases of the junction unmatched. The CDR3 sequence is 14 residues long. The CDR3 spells CASSLQDGRYEQFF. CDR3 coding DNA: TGTGCCAGCAGTTTACAGGACGGGAGGTATGAGCAGTTCTTC.

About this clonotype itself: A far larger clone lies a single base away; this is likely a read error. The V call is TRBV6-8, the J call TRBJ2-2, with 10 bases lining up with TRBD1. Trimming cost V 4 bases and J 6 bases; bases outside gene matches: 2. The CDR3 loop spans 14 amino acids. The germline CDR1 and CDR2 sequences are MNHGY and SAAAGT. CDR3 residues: CASSSTGGAGELFF. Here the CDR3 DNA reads TGTGCCAGCAGTTCGACAGGGGGCGCCGGGGAGCTGTTTTTT.

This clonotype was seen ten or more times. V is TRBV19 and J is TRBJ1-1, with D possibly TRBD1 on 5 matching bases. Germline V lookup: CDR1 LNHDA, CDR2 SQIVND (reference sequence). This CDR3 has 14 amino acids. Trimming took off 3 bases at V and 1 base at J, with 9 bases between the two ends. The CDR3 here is CASSIGAANTEAFF. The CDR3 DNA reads TGTGCCAGTAGTATTGGGGCAGCGAACACTGAAGCTTTCTTT. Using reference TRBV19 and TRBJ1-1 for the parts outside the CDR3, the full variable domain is DGGITQSPKYLFRKEGQNVTLSCEQNLNHDAMYWYRQDPGQGLRLIYYSQIVNDFQKGDIAEGYSVSREKKESFPLTVTSAQKNPTAFYLCASSIGAANTEAFFGQGTRLTVV.

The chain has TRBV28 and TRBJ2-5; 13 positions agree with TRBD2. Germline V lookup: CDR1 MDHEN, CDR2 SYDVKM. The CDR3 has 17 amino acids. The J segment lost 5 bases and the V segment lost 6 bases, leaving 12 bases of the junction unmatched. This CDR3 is CASRGGLAGTLSETQYF. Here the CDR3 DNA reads TGTGCCAGCAGGGGGGGACTAGCGGGAACCTTATCCGAGACCCAGTACTTC. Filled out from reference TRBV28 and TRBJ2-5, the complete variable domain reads DVKVTQSSRYLVKRTGEKVFLECVQDMDHENMFWYRQDPGLGLRLIYFSYDVKMKEKGDIPEGYSVSREKKERFSLILESASTNQTSMYLCASRGGLAGTLSETQYFGPGTRLLVL.

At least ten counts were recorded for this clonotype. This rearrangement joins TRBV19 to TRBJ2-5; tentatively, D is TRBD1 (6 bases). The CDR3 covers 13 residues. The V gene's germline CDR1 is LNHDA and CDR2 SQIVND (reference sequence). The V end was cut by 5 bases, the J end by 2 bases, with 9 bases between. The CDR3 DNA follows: TGTGCCAGTAGTCGACAGGATCAAGAGACCCAGTACTTC. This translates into CASSRQDQETQYF.

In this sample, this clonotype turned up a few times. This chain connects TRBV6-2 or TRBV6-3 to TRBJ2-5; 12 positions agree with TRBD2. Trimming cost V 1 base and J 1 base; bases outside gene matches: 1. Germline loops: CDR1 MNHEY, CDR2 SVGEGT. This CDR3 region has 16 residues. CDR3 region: CASSYWGLAGQETQYF. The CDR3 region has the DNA TGTGCCAGCAGTTACTGGGGACTAGCGGGCCAAGAGACCCAGTACTTC.

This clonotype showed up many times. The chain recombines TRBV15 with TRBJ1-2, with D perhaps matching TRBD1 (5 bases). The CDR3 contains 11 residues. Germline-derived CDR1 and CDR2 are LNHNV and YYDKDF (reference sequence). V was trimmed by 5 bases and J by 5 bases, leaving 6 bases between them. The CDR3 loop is CATSQGYGYTF. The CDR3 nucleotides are TGTGCCACCAGCCAGGGATATGGCTACACCTTC.

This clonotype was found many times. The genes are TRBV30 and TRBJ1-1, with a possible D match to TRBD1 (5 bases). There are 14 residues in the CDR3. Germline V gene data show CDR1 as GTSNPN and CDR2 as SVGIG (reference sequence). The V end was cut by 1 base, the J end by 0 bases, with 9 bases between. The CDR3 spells CAWSGQTMNTEAFF. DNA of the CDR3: TGTGCCTGGAGTGGACAGACCATGAACACTGAAGCTTTCTTT.

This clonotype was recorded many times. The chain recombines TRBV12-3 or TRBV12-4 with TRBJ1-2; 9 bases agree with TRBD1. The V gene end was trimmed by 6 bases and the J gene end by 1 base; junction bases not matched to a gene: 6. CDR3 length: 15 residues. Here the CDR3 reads CASSLGQGSNYGYTF. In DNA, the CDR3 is TGTGCCAGCAGCTTGGGACAGGGAAGTAACTATGGCTACACCTTC.

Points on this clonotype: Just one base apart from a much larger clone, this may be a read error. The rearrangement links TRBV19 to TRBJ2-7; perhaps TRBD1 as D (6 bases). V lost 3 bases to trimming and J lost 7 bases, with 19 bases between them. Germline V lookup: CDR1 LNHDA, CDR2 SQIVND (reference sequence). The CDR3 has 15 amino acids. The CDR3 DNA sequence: TGTGCCAGTAGTATCCGCTCAGGGGTAGCCAATGAGCAGTACTTC. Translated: CASSIRSGVANEQYF.

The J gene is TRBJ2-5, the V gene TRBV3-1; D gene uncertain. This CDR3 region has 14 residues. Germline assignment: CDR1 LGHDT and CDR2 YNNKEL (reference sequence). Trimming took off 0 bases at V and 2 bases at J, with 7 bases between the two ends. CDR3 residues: CASSQEGPQETQYF. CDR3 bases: TGTGCCAGCAGCCAAGAGGGTCCTCAAGAGACCCAGTACTTC.

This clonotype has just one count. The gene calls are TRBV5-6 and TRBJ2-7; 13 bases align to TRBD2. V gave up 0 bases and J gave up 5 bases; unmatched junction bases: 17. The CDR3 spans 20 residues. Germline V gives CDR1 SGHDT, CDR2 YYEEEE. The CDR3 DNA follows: TGTGCCAGCAGCTTGGAGGTCCCGAATAGACTAGCGGGAGGTTCGGACGAGCAGTACTTC. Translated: CASSLEVPNRLAGGSDEQYF.

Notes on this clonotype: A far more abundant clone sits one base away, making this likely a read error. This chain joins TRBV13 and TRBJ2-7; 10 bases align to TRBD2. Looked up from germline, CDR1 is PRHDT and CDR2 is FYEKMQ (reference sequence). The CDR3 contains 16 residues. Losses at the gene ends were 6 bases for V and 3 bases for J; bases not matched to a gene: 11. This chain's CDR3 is CASRVASGRPFYEQYF. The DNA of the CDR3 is TGTGCCAGCAGAGTGGCTAGCGGGAGACCTTTCTACGAGCAGTACTTC.

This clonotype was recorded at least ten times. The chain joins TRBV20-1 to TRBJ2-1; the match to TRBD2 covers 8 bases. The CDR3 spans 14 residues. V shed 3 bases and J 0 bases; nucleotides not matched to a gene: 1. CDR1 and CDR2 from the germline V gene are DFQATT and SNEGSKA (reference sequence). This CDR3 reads CSASSGSSYNEQFF. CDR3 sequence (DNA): TGCAGTGCTAGCAGCGGGAGCTCCTACAATGAGCAGTTCTTC.

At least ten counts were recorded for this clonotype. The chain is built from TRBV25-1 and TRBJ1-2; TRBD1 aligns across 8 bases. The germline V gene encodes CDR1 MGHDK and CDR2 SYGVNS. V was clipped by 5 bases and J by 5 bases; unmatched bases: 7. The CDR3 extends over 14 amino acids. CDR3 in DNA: TGTGCCAGCAGTCAGACAGGGGCTCGATATGGCTACACCTTC. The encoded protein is CASSQTGARYGYTF.

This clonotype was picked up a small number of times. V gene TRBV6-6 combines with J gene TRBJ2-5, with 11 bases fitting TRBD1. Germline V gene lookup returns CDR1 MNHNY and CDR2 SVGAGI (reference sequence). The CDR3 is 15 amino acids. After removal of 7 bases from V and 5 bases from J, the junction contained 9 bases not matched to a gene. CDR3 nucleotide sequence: TGTGCCAGCAACCTGGACAGGGGGCGCTCGGAGACCCAGTACTTC. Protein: CASNLDRGRSETQYF.